Below, 16 T cell receptor beta chains from the same sample are listed, as sequenced in a study of CD8 T cells in Susac syndrome. After extraction with the RNeasy kit, about 0.45 to 1 ug of the RNA was reverse transcribed using random hexamers. TCRdb called the immunoSEQ multiplex PCR reads again in MiXCR, with one record for every CDR3 protein. Here the sample spans 95,000 to 150,000 distinct CDR3 sequences, roughly 94% being singletons. Sequenced input: CD8+ T cells from PBMCs. The receptor source for this set is a human donor with Susac syndrome.

The genes are TRBV29-1 and TRBJ1-2; D remains unclear. The germline V and J ends were trimmed by 4 bases and 12 bases, with 18 bases remaining between them. Germline CDR1 reads SQVTM; CDR2 reads ANQGSEA. CDR3 length equals 12 residues. CDR3 protein: CSVVGSNEWDTF. CDR3 DNA sequence: TGCAGCGTTGTGGGCAGCAACGAATGGGACACCTTC.

This clonotype has a single count. This chain links TRBV20-1 with TRBJ2-3; D not resolved. Trimming removed 7 bases at V and 0 bases at J, with 14 bases between. Germline V gene lookup returns CDR1 DFQATT and CDR2 SNEGSKA (reference sequence). The CDR3 runs 14 residues. As DNA, the CDR3 is TGCAGTGTCCCAGCGCTAACTAGCACAGATACGCAGTATTTT. It translates to CSVPALTSTDTQYF.

This chain connects TRBV4-3 to TRBJ1-1; D might be TRBD1 (5 bases). From germline, CDR1 is LGHNA and CDR2 YSLEER. Trimming left V 1 base short and J 5 bases short, with 14 bases between. The CDR3 covers 15 residues. DNA of the CDR3: TGCGCCAGCAGCCAAGCCTTCGACAGTGCGACTGAAGCTTTCTTT. It is translated as CASSQAFDSATEAFF.

The rearrangement uses TRBV3-1 and TRBJ1-3; D gene unclear. This CDR3 contains 15 residues. Germline values: CDR1 LGHDT, CDR2 YNNKEL (reference sequence). V shed 2 bases and J shed 0 bases, with 8 bases lying between them. The CDR3 DNA reads TGTGCCAGCAGCCAATTGGAGAGCTCTGGAAACACCATATATTTT. Translated: CASSQLESSGNTIYF.

In this sample, this clonotype turned up once. The rearrangement uses TRBV6-5 and TRBJ2-2; D is tentatively TRBD1 or TRBD2 (5 bases each). Germline V gives CDR1 MNHEY, CDR2 SVGAGI. The CDR3 has 15 amino acids. Deletions cut 2 bases from V and 4 bases from J, with 11 bases between. CDR3 sequence reads: CASSYVGTSTGELFF. CDR3 in DNA: TGTGCCAGCAGTTACGTAGGGACCTCCACCGGGGAGCTGTTTTTT.

The rearrangement links TRBV29-1 to TRBJ2-5; 9 nucleotides match TRBD2. This CDR3 is built from 16 residues. Germline V gene lookup returns CDR1 SQVTM and CDR2 ANQGSEA. Trimming removed 3 bases from V and 5 bases from J; junction bases left unmatched: 13. This chain's CDR3 is CSVDNQRGAPLETQYF. The CDR3 DNA reads as TGCAGCGTTGATAACCAGCGGGGGGCACCCCTGGAGACCCAGTACTTC.

The CDR3 sequence: CSVEEGVSYNEQFF. In DNA form, the CDR3 reads TGCAGCGTTGAAGAGGGCGTCTCCTACAATGAGCAGTTCTTC. This rearrangement joins TRBV29-1 to TRBJ2-1; D ambiguous. The CDR3 spans 14 residues. V was pared by 0 bases and J by 0 bases, with 6 bases between. Germline V gene data show CDR1 as SQVTM and CDR2 as ANQGSEA.

V usage is TRBV5-4 and J usage is TRBJ2-5, with a possible D match to TRBD1 (6 bases). Germline V gene sequence: CDR1 SGHNT, CDR2 YYREEE (reference sequence). Trimming left V 3 bases short and J 4 bases short, with 25 bases between. This CDR3 has 18 residues. The CDR3 DNA reads TGTGCCAGCAGCTACGGGACACTGGGGTTGAAAAGCGGAGAGACCCAGTACTTC. Amino acids: CASSYGTLGLKSGETQYF. The complete variable domain, with remaining parts taken from reference TRBV5-4 and TRBJ2-5, reads ETGVTQSPTHLIKTRGQQVTLRCSSQSGHNTVSWYQQALGQGPQFIFQYYREEENGRGNFPPRFSGLQFPNYSSELNVNALELDDSALYLCASSYGTLGLKSGETQYFGPGTRLLVL.

This chain joins TRBV13 and TRBJ1-1, with a possible D match to TRBD1 (6 bases). There are 15 residues in the CDR3. The V and J ends lost 1 base and 3 bases respectively, with 12 bases between them. Germline V gene lookup returns CDR1 PRHDT and CDR2 FYEKMQ (reference sequence). This chain's CDR3 is CASSLDARGHTEAFF. CDR3 DNA: TGTGCCAGCAGCTTAGACGCCAGGGGCCACACTGAAGCTTTCTTT.

This sequence joins TRBV29-1 and TRBJ1-1, with D perhaps TRBD1 (5 bases). Germline assignment: CDR1 SQVTM and CDR2 ANQGSEA. With 6 bases removed from V and 1 base from J, the gap between germline ends came to 12 bases. This CDR3 region has 13 residues. This CDR3 reads CSVVRAGNTEAFF. The CDR3 DNA reads TGCAGCGTGGTCAGGGCGGGGAACACTGAAGCTTTCTTT. Together with reference TRBV29-1 and TRBJ1-1, the CDR3 gives the full variable domain: SAVISQKPSRDICQRGTSLTIQCQVDSQVTMMFWYRQQPGQSLTLIATANQGSEATYESGFVIDKFPISRPNLTFSTLTVSNMSPEDSSIYLCSVVRAGNTEAFFGQGTRLTVV.

The chain employs TRBV3-1 and TRBJ1-1; 7 nucleotides line up with TRBD1. The CDR3 is 17 residues long. Unmatched junction bases numbered 12, after V lost 5 bases and J lost 0 bases. Germline V gives CDR1 LGHDT, CDR2 YNNKEL (reference sequence). CDR3 residues: CASSRTSQGRVNTEAFF. The CDR3 DNA follows: TGTGCCAGCAGCAGGACGTCACAGGGGAGGGTGAACACTGAAGCTTTCTTT.

This rearrangement joins TRBV7-9 to TRBJ1-2; perhaps TRBD1 as D (5 bases). Deletions cut 3 bases from V and 4 bases from J, with 9 bases between. CDR1 and CDR2 (germline): SEHNR, FQNEAQ (reference sequence). CDR3 length: 13 amino acids. The CDR3 is CASSLGVSYGYTF. The DNA of the CDR3 is TGTGCCAGCAGCTTGGGGGTATCCTATGGCTACACCTTC.

The CDR3, as DNA: TGCAGCGTTGAAACTATCGTAACCGGGAACTATGGCTACACCTTC. It yields the protein CSVETIVTGNYGYTF. This sequence joins TRBV29-1 and TRBJ1-2; D is uncertain. CDR1 is SQVTM and CDR2 is ANQGSEA in the germline V gene. V shed 2 bases and J shed 2 bases, with 15 bases lying between them. There are 15 residues in the CDR3. Drawing the rest from reference TRBV29-1 and TRBJ1-2, the complete variable domain is SAVISQKPSRDICQRGTSLTIQCQVDSQVTMMFWYRQQPGQSLTLIATANQGSEATYESGFVIDKFPISRPNLTFSTLTVSNMSPEDSSIYLCSVETIVTGNYGYTFGSGTRLTVV.

This rearrangement joins TRBV7-9 to TRBJ2-3; a weak D match, TRBD2 (6 bases). This CDR3 region has 17 residues. Germline V gives CDR1 SEHNR, CDR2 FQNEAQ (reference sequence). V lost 7 bases and J lost 1, with 21 bases in between. The CDR3 spells CASTLLGEERGTDTQYF. The CDR3 DNA reads TGTGCCAGCACCCTATTAGGGGAGGAGCGCGGCACAGATACGCAGTATTTT.

The chain employs TRBV9 and TRBJ1-5; 8 bases agree with TRBD1. After removal of 3 bases from V and 5 bases from J, the junction contained 1 base not matched to a gene. The germline gives CDR1 SGDLS, CDR2 YYNGEE. The CDR3 contains 13 residues. CDR3 in DNA: TGTGCCAGCAGCGCGACAGGGGATCAGCCCCAGCATTTT. Its protein is CASSATGDQPQHF.

This sequence joins TRBV20-1 and TRBJ2-7; 7 positions agree with TRBD1. V trimming: 1 base; J trimming: 5 bases; junction bases outside the gene matches: 5. The germline gives CDR1 DFQATT, CDR2 SNEGSKA (reference sequence). The CDR3 totals 13 residues. The chain's CDR3 is CSARAKGADEQYF. DNA for the CDR3: TGCAGTGCTAGAGCCAAGGGGGCCGACGAGCAGTACTTC.